This TCR beta chain was captured in a study of T cell repertoires in cytomegalovirus infection. Overall study: Both a matching HLA type and CMV infection were indicated by public TCR beta signatures.

Study-wide points: There were HLA-C-restricted CMV-specific TCR beta clonotypes dominating the ex vivo response.

The CDR3 sequence is 17 residues long. Deletions cut 3 bases from V and 4 bases from J, with 18 bases between. Germline V gives CDR1 LNHDA, CDR2 SQIVND (reference sequence). This clonotype was picked up many times. Its antigen remains unknown. TCRdb recomputed calls from the reads with MiXCR, one row per CDR3 protein. The table records 450,000 to 550,000 distinct CDR3 sequences, approximately 16% of them present only once. The origin of this receptor is a human donor in good health (CMV status not recorded). Some clones in this sample may be carry-over from other donors' samples. The source material was CD8+ T cells from PBMCs. The rearrangement joins TRBV19 to TRBJ1-4, with D perhaps matching TRBD1 (5 bases). The CDR3 loop is CASSMFWGRANNEKLFF. The DNA for the CDR3 is TGTGCCAGTAGTATGTTTTGGGGCAGGGCCAATAATGAAAAACTGTTTTTT.